This T cell receptor beta chain is drawn from a study of T cells in Graves' hyperthyroidism and ophthalmopathy. Regions amplified from RNA transcripts were the TCR beta CDR3 regions. The HTBI primer set drove a first-round RT-PCR of the TCR CDR3. MiXCR was run by TCRdb on the multiplex PCR reads, yielding one entry per CDR3 protein. This sample has around 600,000 distinct CDR3 sequences, with approximately 14% found just once. Trimming cost V 5 bases and J 10 bases, with 15 bases left between them. CDR3 size: 14 residues. CDR1 and CDR2 from the germline V gene are PRHDT and FYEKMQ (reference sequence). This clonotype has at least ten counts.

The clonotype comes from a woman aged 45-65 years with Graves' ophthalmopathy. The specimen sequenced was blood. V gene TRBV13 combines with J gene TRBJ1-6; unclear D gene. The CDR3 loop is CASSARVDWSPLHF. CDR3 DNA sequence: TGTGCCAGCAGCGCTAGGGTTGATTGGTCACCCCTCCACTTT.